This passage covers 17 T cell receptor beta chains from one sample sequenced in a study of shared clonotypes between healthy human individuals. Assay used: immunoSEQ multiplex PCR; TCRdb lists only in-frame clones, some missing. Here the sample spans about 480,000 clones, 75% to 80% being singletons. The material sequenced was PBMCs. Receptors originate from a woman in her thirties or forties in good health. Some clones in this sample may be carry-over from other donors' samples.

The V and J genes are TRBV5-1 and TRBJ2-5; TRBD2 is a possible D gene (6 bases). V was pared by 0 bases and J by 5 bases, with 14 bases between. CDR1 is SGHRS, CDR2 YFSETQ, per germline. CDR3 length: 15 residues. The CDR3 loop is CASSLDGTPDETQYF. The CDR3 DNA follows: TGCGCCAGCAGCTTGGACGGGACTCCAGATGAGACCCAGTACTTC.

The V call is TRBV11-1, the J call TRBJ2-1; D unresolved. The CDR3 length is 13 residues. The V gene's germline CDR1 is SGHAT and CDR2 FQDESV (reference sequence). V lost 5 bases to trimming and J lost 1 base, with 6 bases between them. CDR3 loop: CASSPPSYNEQFF. Written as DNA, the CDR3 is TGTGCCAGCAGCCCCCCTTCCTACAATGAGCAGTTCTTC.

This rearrangement joins TRBV7-2 to TRBJ2-1; TRBD2 matches 8 bases. With 4 bases clipped from V and 1 base from J, the junction kept 3 bases outside the gene matches. CDR3 size: 15 residues. The germline gives CDR1 SGHTA, CDR2 FQGNSA. CDR3 residues: CASSSERGSYNEQFF. CDR3 coding DNA: TGTGCCAGCAGCTCCGAGCGGGGGTCCTACAATGAGCAGTTCTTC.

V usage is TRBV30 and J usage is TRBJ2-5; D possibly matches TRBD1 or TRBD2 (5 bases each). Trimming pared 0 bases from V and 1 base from J, leaving 9 bases between. Germline V lookup: CDR1 GTSNPN, CDR2 SVGIG (reference sequence). This CDR3 region has 14 residues. CDR3 amino acids: CAWSVIGGQETQYF. DNA of the CDR3: TGTGCCTGGAGTGTAATTGGGGGCCAAGAGACCCAGTACTTC.

The chain joins TRBV2 to TRBJ1-5; maybe TRBD1 (5 bases). Germline V gene lookup returns CDR1 SNHLY and CDR2 FYNNEI. The CDR3 runs to 14 residues. Trimming cost V 2 bases and J 4 bases, with 9 bases left between them. The CDR3 DNA is TGTGCCAGCAGTGAAAGGGACCCGAATCAGCCCCAGCATTTT. Its protein product is CASSERDPNQPQHF.

The gene calls are TRBV7-9 and TRBJ2-5; 12 bases line up with TRBD2. Trimming took 5 bases from V and 5 from J; bases not matched to a gene: 9. The CDR3 is 16 amino acids. CDR1 and CDR2 from the germline V gene are SEHNR and FQNEAQ (reference sequence). CDR3 coding DNA: TGTGCCAGCAGCCCAGGACTAGCGGGAAATGGGGAGACCCAGTACTTC. Translation: CASSPGLAGNGETQYF. Based on the CDR3 plus reference TRBV7-9 and TRBJ2-5, the full variable domain is DTGVSQNPRHKITKRGQNVTFRCDPISEHNRLYWYRQTLGQGPEFLTYFQNEAQLEKSRLLSDRFSAERPKGSFSTLEIQRTEQGDSAMYLCASSPGLAGNGETQYFGPGTRLLVL.

This chain joins TRBV5-1 and TRBJ2-3; 7 positions agree with TRBD2. J lost 3 bases, V lost 4 bases, and 8 bases had no gene match. The CDR3 spans 15 residues. The germline CDR1 and CDR2 sequences are SGHRS and YFSETQ. The CDR3, as DNA: TGCGCCAGCAGCCTGACGGGAGGAGTAACAGATACGCAGTATTTT. Translating gives CASSLTGGVTDTQYF.

This clone was found a few times. The chain is built from TRBV4-1 and TRBJ1-2, with TRBD1 identical over 8 bases. Germline-derived CDR1 and CDR2 are MGHRA and YSYEKL. This CDR3 is 16 amino acids long. V lost 2 bases, J lost 8 bases, and 13 bases stayed unmatched. The CDR3 protein is CASSQSPGQGSWGYTF. CDR3 DNA: TGCGCCAGCAGCCAATCCCCTGGACAGGGTAGTTGGGGCTACACCTTC.

J is TRBJ1-1 and V is TRBV6-4; D is unresolved. Per the germline V gene, CDR1 is MRHNA and CDR2 is SNTAGT. V was shortened by 4 bases and J by 4 bases, with 10 bases between the two germline ends. The CDR3 covers 13 residues. The CDR3: CASSVDYGTEAFF. CDR3 DNA sequence: TGTGCCAGCAGTGTCGATTATGGCACTGAAGCTTTCTTT.

The rearrangement uses TRBV6-4 and TRBJ1-1; D uncertain. Deletions cut 2 bases from V and 7 bases from J, with 14 bases between. CDR3 size: 14 residues. The germline V gene encodes CDR1 MRHNA and CDR2 SNTAGT. CDR3 amino acids: CASSDNGRRGEAFF. CDR3 nucleotides: TGTGCCAGCAGTGACAACGGCAGGCGGGGTGAAGCTTTCTTT.

The chain joins TRBV7-2 to TRBJ1-3, with a tentative D call TRBD1 (6 bases). Germline CDR1 SGHTA, CDR2 FQGNSA. With 5 bases removed from V and 0 bases from J, the gap between germline ends came to 14 bases. The CDR3 consists of 16 residues. CDR3 DNA sequence: TGTGCCAGCAGCGCGGGACAACGAGGCTCTGGAAACACCATATATTTT. Translated: CASSAGQRGSGNTIYF.

This clone has a handful of counts. The chain recombines TRBV7-8 with TRBJ2-7; 7 positions match TRBD2. There are 16 residues in the CDR3. Trimming at V came to 4 bases and at J to 0 bases, leaving 9 bases not matched to a gene. Germline values: CDR1 SGHVS, CDR2 FQNEAQ. Written as DNA, the CDR3 is TGTGCCAGCAGCTCAGACGTGGTAGCGGGCTCCTACGAGCAGTACTTC. Protein product: CASSSDVVAGSYEQYF.

The chain joins TRBV5-4 to TRBJ1-3; 9 positions match TRBD1. The CDR3 extends over 15 amino acids. Trimming cost V 4 bases and J 4 bases; bases outside gene matches: 6. Germline loops: CDR1 SGHNT, CDR2 YYREEE (reference sequence). The CDR3 is CASSIGQGRGNTIYF. CDR3 coding DNA: TGTGCCAGCAGCATCGGACAGGGGAGGGGAAACACCATATATTTT.

The gene calls are TRBV6-1 and TRBJ2-7; D is perhaps TRBD1 (6 bases). The ends were cut back, 2 bases at V and 1 base at J, with 15 bases in the middle. Per germline, CDR1 MNHNS and CDR2 SASEGT. The CDR3 length is 16 residues. In nucleotides, the CDR3 is TGTGCCAGCAGTGAATTTGGGACACAACCTTCCTACGAGCAGTACTTC. Residues: CASSEFGTQPSYEQYF.

This clone was counted once. V is TRBV7-7 and J is TRBJ2-7; TRBD1 aligns across 8 bases. The germline CDR1 and CDR2 sequences are SSHAT and FNYEAQ (reference sequence). The trim removed 5 bases at V and 1 base at J, leaving 4 bases unmatched. The CDR3 contains 14 residues. This CDR3 is CASSIDRGSYEQYF. The CDR3 DNA is TGTGCCAGCAGCATCGACAGGGGTTCCTACGAGCAGTACTTC.

The chain combines TRBV27 with TRBJ2-1; TRBD2 matches at 14 bases. The CDR3 is made up of 15 amino acids. CDR1 is MNHEY and CDR2 is SMNVEV in the germline V gene (reference sequence). Unmatched junction bases numbered 6, after V lost 5 bases and J lost 9 bases. The CDR3 sequence: CASSPGLAGVIEQFF. The CDR3 DNA is TGTGCCAGCAGTCCGGGACTAGCGGGAGTGATTGAGCAGTTCTTC.

The V gene is TRBV10-1, the J gene TRBJ2-7; D call uncertain. Germline CDR1 and CDR2: WNHNN and SYGVQD (reference sequence). V was pared by 8 bases and J by 1 base, with 6 bases between. The CDR3 sequence is 11 residues long. In DNA, the CDR3 is TGCGCCAGCGGCTTTTCCTACGAGCAGTACTTC. Its translation is CASGFSYEQYF.